These 14 T cell receptor beta chains share one sample of origin, sequenced in a study of regulatory dendritic cells for organ transplantation. Sequencing was performed with immunoSEQ multiplex PCR; in TCRdb, only in-frame clones are kept and a portion is missing. The sample holds some 19,000 clones, just under 75% seen once. What was sequenced was memory CD4+ T cells from blood. Subset denoted: CD45RO+ memory T cells. These TCRs come from a human donor in good health.

The J gene is TRBJ1-1, the V gene TRBV11-2; D gene unclear. The CDR3 length is 13 residues. Per germline, CDR1 SGHAT and CDR2 FQNNGV. Between the trimmed V and J ends, which lost 5 bases and 4 bases, there was a span of 11 bases. The CDR3 loop reads CASSGYSGTEAFF. CDR3 in DNA: TGTGCCAGCAGCGGATACAGTGGCACTGAAGCTTTCTTT.

The chain uses TRBV9 and TRBJ2-7, with D possibly TRBD1 on 6 matching bases. Between the trimmed V and J ends, which lost 0 bases and 4 bases, there was a span of 14 bases. Looked up from germline, CDR1 is SGDLS and CDR2 is YYNGEE. The CDR3 has 15 amino acids. The CDR3 sequence: CASSVATGGRYEQYF. In DNA, the CDR3 is TGTGCCAGCAGCGTAGCGACAGGAGGAAGGTACGAGCAGTACTTC.

The chain is built from TRBV7-2 and TRBJ2-1, with D unresolved. V was clipped by 3 bases and J by 6 bases, with 6 bases between them. Germline V gene sequence: CDR1 SGHTA, CDR2 FQGNSA. The CDR3 totals 12 residues. CDR3 loop: CASSFPPNEQFF. CDR3 DNA sequence: TGTGCCAGCAGCTTTCCTCCCAATGAGCAGTTCTTC.

This clone was found a few times. The CDR3 is CASSPPQKNYGYTF. The CDR3 coding sequence is TGTGCCAGCTCACCACCCCAGAAGAACTATGGCTACACCTTC. The chain joins TRBV18 to TRBJ1-2, with unresolved D. This CDR3 is 14 amino acids long. The ends were cut back, 0 bases at V and 2 bases at J, with 7 bases in the middle. The germline V gene encodes CDR1 KGHSH and CDR2 LQKENI.

This chain connects TRBV2 to TRBJ1-5; D is unclear. Per germline, CDR1 SNHLY and CDR2 FYNNEI. Deletions cut 8 bases from V and 6 bases from J, with 14 bases between. The CDR3 totals 13 residues. The CDR3 region has the DNA TGTGCCAGCGGCGGTGAGGGAACTCAGCCCCAGCATTTT. Its protein is CASGGEGTQPQHF.

The genes are TRBV29-1 and TRBJ1-3; D is undetermined. The germline V and J ends were trimmed by 4 bases and 0 bases, with 10 bases remaining between them. The CDR3 totals 14 residues. Germline V lookup: CDR1 SQVTM, CDR2 ANQGSEA. CDR3 coding DNA: TGCAGCGTTGTAGTGGAGAGCTCTGGAAACACCATATATTTT. This codes for CSVVVESSGNTIYF. Looking up the rest from reference TRBV29-1 and TRBJ1-3 gives the full variable domain: SAVISQKPSRDICQRGTSLTIQCQVDSQVTMMFWYRQQPGQSLTLIATANQGSEATYESGFVIDKFPISRPNLTFSTLTVSNMSPEDSSIYLCSVVVESSGNTIYFGEGSWLTVV.

This clone showed up just once. This chain joins TRBV2 and TRBJ2-5; TRBD2 agrees at 8 bases. The CDR3 is 15 amino acids. Germline V gene lookup returns CDR1 SNHLY and CDR2 FYNNEI. V trimming: 7 bases; J trimming: 1 base; junction bases outside the gene matches: 8. The CDR3 sequence: CASTTAGAVQETQYF. As DNA, the CDR3 is TGTGCCAGCACCACAGCGGGGGCCGTCCAAGAGACCCAGTACTTC.

The chain uses TRBV6-5 and TRBJ2-1; 9 positions match TRBD2. The CDR3 runs to 16 residues. CDR1 is MNHEY and CDR2 is SVGAGI in the germline V gene. Trimming cost V 4 bases and J 10 bases; bases outside gene matches: 14. CDR3 sequence: CASSSQRGGGEGEQFF. CDR3 sequence (DNA): TGTGCCAGCAGTTCCCAGAGGGGCGGGGGGGAGGGAGAGCAGTTCTTC.

This clone appeared once. V gene TRBV7-8 combines with J gene TRBJ1-6; TRBD1 aligns across 8 bases. The junction had 6 bases not matched to a gene; V was cut back by 5 bases and J by 6 bases. The CDR3 loop spans 15 amino acids. From germline, CDR1 is SGHVS and CDR2 FQNEAQ. The CDR3 spells CASSAGTGVNSPLHF. As DNA, the CDR3 is TGTGCCAGCAGCGCAGGGACAGGAGTTAATTCACCCCTCCACTTT.

The chain has TRBV11-3 and TRBJ2-6, with unresolved D. Trimming removed 5 bases from V and 4 bases from J, with 9 bases in between. Germline V gene sequence: CDR1 SGHNT, CDR2 YENEEA. The length of the CDR3 is 14 residues. CDR3 DNA: TGTGCCAGCAGCCTCGTCGGGGGGGCCAACGTCCTGACTTTC. Residues: CASSLVGGANVLTF.

J is TRBJ2-6 and V is TRBV5-4; no firm D call. Deletions cut 2 bases from V and 6 bases from J, with 12 bases between. The CDR3 is made up of 15 amino acids. The germline V gene has CDR1 SGHNT and CDR2 YYREEE (reference sequence). CDR3 sequence (DNA): TGTGCCAGCAGCTTCGGGTCCTCCCAGGCCAACGTCCTGACTTTC. This codes for CASSFGSSQANVLTF.

This chain's CDR3 is CASSLAPSGGAGAKNIQYF. In DNA form, the CDR3 reads TGTGCCAGCAGCTTAGCACCTAGCGGGGGGGCCGGGGCCAAAAACATTCAGTACTTC. The chain is built from TRBV7-2 and TRBJ2-4, with TRBD2 identical over 12 bases. This CDR3 is built from 19 residues. Germline CDR1 is SGHTA and CDR2 is FQGNSA. V shed 0 bases and J 1 base; nucleotides not matched to a gene: 7.

This chain uses TRBV15 with TRBJ2-7; 7 nucleotides line up with TRBD1. V gave up 5 bases and J gave up 0 bases; unmatched junction bases: 1. Germline assignment: CDR1 LNHNV and CDR2 YYDKDF (reference sequence). The CDR3 has 13 amino acids. CDR3 amino acids: CATSEGASYEQYF. Written as DNA, the CDR3 is TGTGCCACCAGCGAGGGGGCCTCCTACGAGCAGTACTTC.

The V gene is TRBV11-2, the J gene TRBJ2-3, with TRBD2 as a possible D gene (7 bases). V lost 7 bases and J 6 bases, leaving 17 bases between the germline ends. There are 14 residues in the CDR3. Germline CDR1 SGHAT, CDR2 FQNNGV. In DNA form, the CDR3 reads TGTGCCAGCACTCTCTCTCGGGGGGCGGATACGCAGTATTTT. This codes for CASTLSRGADTQYF.